The rows below give T cell receptor beta chains drawn from one sample of a study of blood T cell repertoires in COVID-19. Method: immunoSEQ multiplex PCR; TCRdb's copy keeps in-frame clones and lacks some. The repertoire holds 150,000 to 250,000 clones, with 94% as singletons. Sequencing was carried out using peripheral blood. Receptors were obtained from a man aged 25 to 40 with COVID-19, enrolled during active disease. Both conserved end residues are part of each CDR3. Each record gives: J gene, D gene, clone size, V gene, CDR3 protein, CDR3 DNA. D genes are given only for firm matches. The size entry is marked missing in some rows and otherwise reads once, few, many or a size class.

>TRBJ1-1|-|-|TRBV27
CASSPLGGVPEAFF
TGTGCCAGCAGTCCTCTCGGGGGGGTCCCTGAAGCTTTCTTT
>TRBJ1-5|TRBD1|once|TRBV7-9
CASSWGQGVGNQPQHF
TGTGCCAGCAGCTGGGGACAGGGGGTGGGCAATCAGCCCCAGCATTTT
>TRBJ1-6|TRBD1|-|TRBV19
CASTPRRGRNSPLHF
TGTGCCAGTACCCCCCGCAGGGGGCGTAATTCACCCCTCCACTTT
>TRBJ2-5|-|-|TRBV19
CASSSGLRETQYF
TGTGCCAGTAGTTCGGGACTGCGAGAGACCCAGTACTTC
>TRBJ2-7|TRBD1|once|TRBV30
CAWRTGVSYEQYF
TGTGCCTGGAGGACAGGGGTCTCCTACGAGCAGTACTTC
>TRBJ1-2|TRBD1|-|TRBV2
CARPDRVNYGYTF
TGTGCCAGACCCGACAGGGTGAACTATGGCTACACCTTC
>TRBJ2-7|TRBD1|-|TRBV7-9
CASSMAPGQGAREQYF
TGTGCCAGCAGCATGGCGCCGGGACAGGGGGCGCGGGAGCAGTACTTC
>TRBJ1-5|-|-|TRBV4-1
CASSQDSGSWTGENQPQHF
TGCGCCAGCAGCCAAGACTCCGGATCTTGGACGGGGGAAAATCAGCCCCAGCATTTT
>TRBJ2-7|TRBD1|-|TRBV20-1
CSAGTGAAQYF
TGCAGCGCCGGGACAGGGGCCGCGCAGTACTTC
>TRBJ2-1|TRBD2|-|TRBV3-1/TRBV3-2
CASSQGRLAGAHYNEQFF
TGTGCCAGCAGCCAGGGCCGACTAGCGGGGGCCCACTACAATGAGCAGTTCTTC
>TRBJ1-4|-|-|TRBV19
CASSTLRVTNEKLFF
TGTGCCAGTAGTACCCTGAGGGTTACTAATGAAAAACTGTTTTTT
>TRBJ2-3|TRBD2|-|TRBV11-2
CASSPLTSADTQYF
TGTGCCAGCAGCCCGCTGACTAGCGCAGATACGCAGTATTTT
>TRBJ2-1|TRBD1|-|TRBV19
CASSPQGAAYNEQFF
TGTGCCAGTAGTCCGCAGGGGGCAGCCTACAATGAGCAGTTCTTC
>TRBJ2-7|-|few|TRBV12-3/TRBV12-4
CASSRLSYEQYF
TGTGCCAGCAGTCGCCTATCCTACGAGCAGTACTTC
>TRBJ2-1|-|-|TRBV27
CASLTNNEQFF
TGTGCCAGCCTAACTAACAATGAGCAGTTCTTC
>TRBJ2-5|TRBD2|-|TRBV11-2
CASSLGLAGAQETQYF
TGTGCCAGCAGCTTAGGACTAGCGGGGGCCCAAGAGACCCAGTACTTC
>TRBJ1-5|-|-|TRBV4-1
CASSQDSGDYQPQHF
TGCGCCAGCAGCCAAGATAGCGGGGATTATCAGCCCCAGCATTTT
>TRBJ2-3|-|-|TRBV20-1
CSAVSTDTQYF
TGCAGTGCCGTGAGCACAGATACGCAGTATTTT
>TRBJ1-2|TRBD1|-|TRBV5-1
CASSPTVVGTVRGYGYTF
TGCGCCAGCAGCCCCACGGTTGTTGGGACAGTGAGGGGCTATGGCTACACCTTC
>TRBJ1-2|-|-|TRBV5-1
CASSSDSRDGYTF
TGCGCCAGCAGCTCGGACAGCAGGGATGGCTACACCTTC
>TRBJ1-5|-|-|TRBV7-9
CASSLVLAGGNQPQHF
TGTGCCAGCAGCTTAGTCCTGGCGGGGGGCAATCAGCCCCAGCATTTT
>TRBJ1-2|-|few|TRBV6-7
CAVASGLYGYTF
TGTGCCGTCGCCTCGGGTTTATATGGCTACACCTTC
>TRBJ1-4|-|once|TRBV25-1
CASSETGPEKLFF
TGTGCCAGCAGTGAAACAGGTCCAGAAAAACTGTTTTTT
>TRBJ2-1|TRBD2|-|TRBV5-1
CASSWGLAGDNEQFF
TGCGCCAGCAGCTGGGGACTAGCCGGGGACAATGAGCAGTTCTTC
>TRBJ1-3|-|-|TRBV3-1/TRBV3-2
CASSQALFRNSGNTIYF
TGTGCCAGCAGCCAAGCCCTATTCCGCAACTCTGGAAACACCATATATTTT
>TRBJ1-3|-|-|TRBV12-5
CASGLDIPGNTIYF
TGTGCTAGTGGCCTCGACATTCCCGGAAACACCATATATTTT
>TRBJ2-5|-|-|TRBV7-2
CASSFRDFQETQYF
TGTGCCAGCAGCTTTCGGGATTTCCAAGAGACCCAGTACTTC
>TRBJ1-2|TRBD1|-|TRBV6-5
CASSYTGTGGGYGYTF
TGTGCCAGCAGTTACACCGGGACAGGGGGCGGGTATGGCTACACCTTC
>TRBJ1-3|-|-|TRBV7-9
CASSLQRGYRNTIYF
TGTGCCAGCAGCTTACAAAGGGGGTACAGAAACACCATATATTTT
>TRBJ2-2|TRBD1|-|TRBV5-1
CASSLGGSGELFF
TGCGCCAGCAGCTTAGGGGGCTCCGGGGAGCTGTTTTTT
>TRBJ1-1|-|-|TRBV7-6
CASSAFGGTEAFF
TGTGCCAGCAGCGCGTTCGGGGGCACTGAAGCTTTCTTT
>TRBJ2-7|TRBD2|-|TRBV7-9
CASSLVVGGGAFHDEQYF
TGTGCCAGCAGCTTAGTGGTTGGCGGGGGGGCCTTTCACGACGAGCAGTACTTC
>TRBJ1-2|-|-|TRBV3-1/TRBV3-2
CASSPEAPGNYGYTF
TGTGCCAGCAGCCCCGAAGCCCCGGGGAACTATGGCTACACCTTC
>TRBJ1-2|TRBD1|-|TRBV6-5
CASSYSGSRGIGYTF
TGTGCCAGCAGTTACTCAGGCTCCAGGGGGATCGGCTACACCTTC
>TRBJ1-2|-|-|TRBV20-1
CSASSSGGESYTF
TGCAGTGCTAGTTCAAGCGGGGGCGAAAGCTACACCTTC
>TRBJ1-5|-|-|TRBV27
CASSPETARPQHF
TGTGCCAGCAGCCCGGAAACAGCACGGCCCCAGCATTTT
>TRBJ2-5|TRBD2|-|TRBV6-5
CASSYSLAGDKETQYF
TGTGCCAGCAGTTACTCCCTAGCGGGGGACAAAGAGACCCAGTACTTC
>TRBJ2-3|TRBD2|-|TRBV30
CAWSVSTSGTDTQYF
TGTGCCTGGAGTGTAAGTACTAGCGGCACAGATACGCAGTATTTT
>TRBJ2-5|TRBD2|-|TRBV7-9
CASSLAGTRGETQYF
TGTGCCAGCAGCTTGGCGGGGACGCGGGGGGAGACCCAGTACTTC
>TRBJ1-6|TRBD1|-|TRBV19
CASSMKLGTGDSPLHF
TGTGCCAGTAGTATGAAGTTGGGGACAGGGGATTCACCCCTCCACTTT
>TRBJ2-5|TRBD1|-|TRBV6-5
CASSLMGTGQETQYF
TGTGCCAGCAGCCTAATGGGGACAGGGCAAGAGACCCAGTACTTC
>TRBJ2-7|TRBD1|-|TRBV7-9
CASSLADRAYEQYF
TGTGCCAGCAGCTTAGCGGACAGGGCCTACGAGCAGTACTTC
>TRBJ2-1|TRBD2|-|TRBV7-3
CASSFVPGLAGGHNEQFF
TGTGCCAGCAGCTTTGTCCCTGGACTAGCGGGGGGGCACAATGAGCAGTTCTTC
>TRBJ2-7|-|-|TRBV5-4
CASSFEGRSEQYF
TGTGCCAGCAGCTTTGAGGGTAGGAGCGAGCAGTACTTC
>TRBJ1-4|TRBD1|-|TRBV10-3
CAISAQGAEKLFF
TGTGCCATCAGCGCACAGGGGGCTGAAAAACTGTTTTTT